Listed below are T cell receptor beta chains from one sample, sequenced in a study of T cells after yellow fever vaccination. TCRdb re-called the 5' RACE reads through MiXCR, storing one row per CDR3 protein. The table records about 320,000 distinct CDR3 sequences, roughly 4.3% of them present only once. The starting material was PBMCs, obtained 15 days after the yellow fever booster vaccination. The receptors derive from a man aged 18 to 30 who received the YFV17D yellow fever vaccine. Both conserved end residues are part of each CDR3. A D gene is named only where the DNA matches it firmly. Size tells how often a clone was seen (once, few, many) or the class of an expanded clone, and some rows leave it out.

size	V	D	J	DNA	CDR3
many	TRBV7-9	.	TRBJ2-1	TGTGCCAGCAGCCCGGGGACCCTCTCCTCGGGGCAGTTCTTC	CASSPGTLSSGQFF
few	TRBV5-6	TRBD1	TRBJ1-5	TGTGCCAGCAGCTTGGGACAGGGGGTAGGGCAGCCCCAGCATTTT	CASSLGQGVGQPQHF
few	TRBV6-6	TRBD1	TRBJ1-2	TGTGCCAGCAGTTACTCACCAGGGGGGGTCTATGGCTACACCTTC	CASSYSPGGVYGYTF
few	TRBV27	TRBD2	TRBJ2-1	TGTGCCAGCACGTTTCTAGCGGGGGGTTACAATGAGCAGTTCTTC	CASTFLAGGYNEQFF
.	TRBV20-1	.	TRBJ1-2	TGCAGTGCCAGAGGTCAGCCCGGTAACTATGGCTACACCTTC	CSARGQPGNYGYTF
many	TRBV7-7	.	TRBJ2-5	TGTGCTAGCAGCTTATTGGGAGAAGAGACCCAGTACTTC	CASSLLGEETQYF
few	TRBV10-3	.	TRBJ2-3	TGTGCCCTCCGGGACCCCAATGTCGATACGCAGTATTTT	CALRDPNVDTQYF
few	TRBV5-1	.	TRBJ2-6	TGCGCCAGCAGCTTGGCGGGGACACGGGGGTCCTCTGGGGCCAACGTCCTGACTTTC	CASSLAGTRGSSGANVLTF
many	TRBV7-9	.	TRBJ1-4	TGTGCCAGCAGCTCGGACAAAACTGAAAAACTGTTTTTT	CASSSDKTEKLFF
.	TRBV5-4	.	TRBJ2-7	TGTGCCAGCAGCTTGGCCGAGAGCGGTGGCTACGAGCAGTACTTC	CASSLAESGGYEQYF
.	TRBV20-1	.	TRBJ2-1	TGCAGTGTCCGGGGCAATGAGCAGTTCTTC	CSVRGNEQFF
.	TRBV12-3/TRBV12-4	TRBD1	TRBJ2-5	TGTGCCAGCAGTTTTTTACAGGGGCCAGGAGAGACCCAGTACTTC	CASSFLQGPGETQYF
few	TRBV15	.	TRBJ1-3	TGTGCCACCAGCAGAGATACAGTCTCTGGAAACACCATATATTTT	CATSRDTVSGNTIYF
few	TRBV6-6	.	TRBJ1-5	TGTGCCAGCAGCATGACCAGGGTCCGGGGTCAGCCCCAGCATTTT	CASSMTRVRGQPQHF
.	TRBV27	.	TRBJ2-3	TGTGCCAGCAGTGCCGGAGAGTACCTCACAGATACGCAGTATTTT	CASSAGEYLTDTQYF
few	TRBV29-1	.	TRBJ2-3	TGCAGCCTTGGAGATACGCAGTATTTT	CSLGDTQYF
many	TRBV4-1	.	TRBJ2-3	TGCGCCAGCAGCCAAGTGGGAAGAACCGAAGGTGGAGATACGCAGTATTTT	CASSQVGRTEGGDTQYF
many	TRBV6-2/TRBV6-3	.	TRBJ2-1	TGTGCCAGCAGCCAAGACTCCCCCTACAATGAGCAGTTCTTC	CASSQDSPYNEQFF
many	TRBV4-1	TRBD1	TRBJ1-1	TGCGCCAGCAGCCAAACAGGGGGCTACGAGATGGCTGAAGCTTTCTTT	CASSQTGGYEMAEAFF
.	TRBV7-9	TRBD1	TRBJ2-3	TGTGCCAGCAGCCAAGGACAGGGCTATAGCACAGATACGCAGTATTTT	CASSQGQGYSTDTQYF
.	TRBV10-3	.	TRBJ1-1	TGTGCCATCAGTGAGAGATGGGAGGGAACTGAAGCTTTCTTT	CAISERWEGTEAFF
.	TRBV7-2	TRBD2	TRBJ2-3	TGTGCCAGCAGCTCACCACCGGGGAGCGGGGGGGGTAGCACAGATACGCAGTATTTT	CASSSPPGSGGGSTDTQYF
.	TRBV21-1	.	TRBJ2-1	TGTGCCAGCAGTTTTAGTAGTGAGCAGTTCTTC	CASSFSSEQFF
many	TRBV12-3/TRBV12-4	.	TRBJ2-5	TGTGCCAGCAGCTACAACTCACAAGAGACCCAGTACTTC	CASSYNSQETQYF
many	TRBV24-1	.	TRBJ1-5	TGTGCCACCAGTAATACACGGGGCAGTAGCAATCAGCCCCAGCATTTT	CATSNTRGSSNQPQHF
many	TRBV6-6	TRBD2	TRBJ2-5	TGTGCCAGCAGTCCGCAGACTAGCGGGGGGAGCGAGACCCAGTACTTC	CASSPQTSGGSETQYF
many	TRBV9	TRBD1	TRBJ1-3	TGTGCCAGCAGCGCCCCTGGGGACAGTTACGGAAACACCATATATTTT	CASSAPGDSYGNTIYF
few	TRBV15	.	TRBJ2-1	TGTGCCACCAGCAGGGGTGGGGGGTCCTACAATGAGCAGTTCTTC	CATSRGGGSYNEQFF
many	TRBV6-1	TRBD1	TRBJ1-2	TGTGCCAGCAGTGACCCGGGACAGGGGACCTATGGCTACACCTTC	CASSDPGQGTYGYTF